The clone carrying this TCR beta chain was counted many times. Amplification of the TCR beta CDR3 regions used RNA transcripts (as template). RT-PCR was first run with HTBI primers, then multiplex PCR in a second round. TCRdb passed the multiplex PCR reads through MiXCR, listing each CDR3 protein once. The sample has hundreds of thousands of distinct CDR3 sequences, roughly 20% seen once. This sample is drawn from a study of Graves' ophthalmopathy and Graves' hyperthyroidism. The authors enrolled newly diagnosed hyperthyroidism patients aged 18 to 65 with under 2 months' duration. The junction had 6 bases not matched to a gene; V was cut back by 4 bases and J by 3 bases. The CDR3 runs to 16 residues. CDR1 MNHEY and CDR2 SVGAGI come from the germline V gene.

Material: peripheral blood. The rearrangement links TRBV6-5 to TRBJ2-2; 9 bases are shared with TRBD1. This clonotype was sampled from a woman aged 18-30 years with stable Graves' hyperthyroidism. Some clones in this sample may be carry-over from other donors' samples. CDR3 coding DNA: TGTGCCAGCAGTTCCGCGACAGGGGGTTACACCGGGGAGCTGTTTTTT. Protein product: CASSSATGGYTGELFF.